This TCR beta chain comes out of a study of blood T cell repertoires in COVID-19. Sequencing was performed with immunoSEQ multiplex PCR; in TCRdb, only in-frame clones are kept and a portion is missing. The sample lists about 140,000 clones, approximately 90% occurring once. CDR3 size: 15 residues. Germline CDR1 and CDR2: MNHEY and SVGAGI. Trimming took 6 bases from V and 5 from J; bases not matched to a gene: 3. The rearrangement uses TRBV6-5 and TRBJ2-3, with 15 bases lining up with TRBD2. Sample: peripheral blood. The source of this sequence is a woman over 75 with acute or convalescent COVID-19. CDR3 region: CASRGTSGGIDTQYF. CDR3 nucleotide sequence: TGTGCCAGCAGGGGGACTAGCGGGGGGATAGATACGCAGTATTTT.